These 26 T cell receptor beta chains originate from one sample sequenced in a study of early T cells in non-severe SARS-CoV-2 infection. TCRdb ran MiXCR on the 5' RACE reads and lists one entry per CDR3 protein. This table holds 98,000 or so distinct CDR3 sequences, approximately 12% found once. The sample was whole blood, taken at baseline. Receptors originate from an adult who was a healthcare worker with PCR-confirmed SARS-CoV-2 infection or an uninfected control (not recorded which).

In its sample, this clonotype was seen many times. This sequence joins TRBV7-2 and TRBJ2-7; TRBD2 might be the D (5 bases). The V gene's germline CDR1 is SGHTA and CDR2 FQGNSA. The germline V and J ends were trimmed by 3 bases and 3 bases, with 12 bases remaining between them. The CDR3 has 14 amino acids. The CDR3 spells CASSFPGFLYEQYF. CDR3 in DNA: TGTGCCAGCAGCTTTCCGGGATTCCTCTACGAGCAGTACTTC.

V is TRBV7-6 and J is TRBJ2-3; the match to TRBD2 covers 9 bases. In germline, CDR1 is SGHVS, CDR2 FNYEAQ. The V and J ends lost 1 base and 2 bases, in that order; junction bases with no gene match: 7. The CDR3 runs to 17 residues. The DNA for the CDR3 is TGTGCCAGCAGCTTAGTGCCTAGCGGGGCCACCACAGATACGCAGTATTTT. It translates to CASSLVPSGATTDTQYF.

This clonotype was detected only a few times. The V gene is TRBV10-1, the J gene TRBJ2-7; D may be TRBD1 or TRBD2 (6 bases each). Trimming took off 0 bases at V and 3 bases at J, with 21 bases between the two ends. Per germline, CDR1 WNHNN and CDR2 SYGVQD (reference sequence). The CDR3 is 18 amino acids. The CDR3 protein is CASSESNERGDVDYEQYF. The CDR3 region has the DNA TGCGCCAGCAGTGAGTCGAATGAGAGGGGGGACGTAGACTACGAGCAGTACTTC.

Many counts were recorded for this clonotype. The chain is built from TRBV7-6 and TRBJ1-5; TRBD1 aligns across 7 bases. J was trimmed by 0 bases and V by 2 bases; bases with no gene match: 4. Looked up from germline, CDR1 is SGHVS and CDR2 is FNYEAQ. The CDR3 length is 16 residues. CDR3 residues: CASSLQGGNSNQPQHF. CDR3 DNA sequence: TGTGCCAGCAGCTTACAGGGGGGGAATAGCAATCAGCCCCAGCATTTT. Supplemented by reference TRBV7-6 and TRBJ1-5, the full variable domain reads GAGVSQSPRYKVTKRGQDVALRCDPISGHVSLYWYRQALGQGPEFLTYFNYEAQQDKSGLPNDRFSAERPEGSISTLTIQRTEQRDSAMYRCASSLQGGNSNQPQHFGDGTRLSIL.

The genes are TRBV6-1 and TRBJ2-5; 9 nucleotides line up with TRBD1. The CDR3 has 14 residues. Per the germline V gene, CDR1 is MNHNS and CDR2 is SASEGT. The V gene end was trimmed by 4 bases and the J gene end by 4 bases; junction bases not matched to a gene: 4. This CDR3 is CASSGQGVRETQYF. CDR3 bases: TGTGCCAGCAGTGGACAGGGGGTTCGAGAGACCCAGTACTTC.

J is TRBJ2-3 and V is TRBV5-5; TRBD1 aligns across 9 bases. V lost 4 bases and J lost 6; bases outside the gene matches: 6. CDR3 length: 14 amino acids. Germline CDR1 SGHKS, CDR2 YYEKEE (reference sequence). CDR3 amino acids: CASSHGQGTDTQYF. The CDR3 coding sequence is TGTGCCAGCAGCCACGGACAGGGGACGGATACGCAGTATTTT. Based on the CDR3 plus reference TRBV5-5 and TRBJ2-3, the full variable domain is DAGVTQSPTHLIKTRGQQVTLRCSPISGHKSVSWYQQVLGQGPQFIFQYYEKEERGRGNFPDRFSARQFPNYSSELNVNALLLGDSALYLCASSHGQGTDTQYFGPGTRLTVL.

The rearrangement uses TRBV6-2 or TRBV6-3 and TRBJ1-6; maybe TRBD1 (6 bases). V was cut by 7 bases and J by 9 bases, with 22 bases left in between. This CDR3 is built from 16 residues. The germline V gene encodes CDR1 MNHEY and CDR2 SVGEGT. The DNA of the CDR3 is TGTGCCAGCACCAAGGACACCCCGACAGGTAGTTCACCCCTCCACTTT. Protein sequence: CASTKDTPTGSSPLHF.

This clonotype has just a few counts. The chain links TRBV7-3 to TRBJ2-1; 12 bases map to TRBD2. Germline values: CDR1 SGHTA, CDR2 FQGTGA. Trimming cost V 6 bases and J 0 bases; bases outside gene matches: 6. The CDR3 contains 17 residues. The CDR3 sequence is CASSRTSGGISYNEQFF. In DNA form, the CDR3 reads TGTGCCAGCAGTCGTACTAGCGGGGGGATCTCCTACAATGAGCAGTTCTTC.

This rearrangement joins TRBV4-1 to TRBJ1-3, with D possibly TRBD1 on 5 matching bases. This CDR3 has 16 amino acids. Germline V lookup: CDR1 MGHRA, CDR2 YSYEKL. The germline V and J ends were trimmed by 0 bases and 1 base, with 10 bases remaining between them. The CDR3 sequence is CASSQEWGASGNTIYF. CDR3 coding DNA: TGCGCCAGCAGCCAAGAATGGGGCGCGTCTGGAAACACCATATATTTT.

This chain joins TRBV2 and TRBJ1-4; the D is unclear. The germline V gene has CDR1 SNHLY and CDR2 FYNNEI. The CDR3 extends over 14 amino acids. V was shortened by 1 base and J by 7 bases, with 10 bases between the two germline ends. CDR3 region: CASSEDRGSEKLFF. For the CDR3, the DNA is TGTGCCAGCAGTGAAGACAGAGGGAGTGAAAAACTGTTTTTT. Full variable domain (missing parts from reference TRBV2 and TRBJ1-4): EPEVTQTPSHQVTQMGQEVILRCVPISNHLYFYWYRQILGQKVEFLVSFYNNEISEKSEIFDDQFSVERPDGSNFTLKIRSTKLEDSAMYFCASSEDRGSEKLFFGSGTQLSVL.

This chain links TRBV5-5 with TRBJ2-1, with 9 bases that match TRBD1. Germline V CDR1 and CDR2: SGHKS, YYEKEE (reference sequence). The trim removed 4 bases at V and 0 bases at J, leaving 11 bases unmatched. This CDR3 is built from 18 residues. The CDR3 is CASSPGQGSLRSYNEQFF. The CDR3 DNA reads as TGTGCCAGCAGCCCGGGACAGGGTAGTTTGCGCTCCTACAATGAGCAGTTCTTC.

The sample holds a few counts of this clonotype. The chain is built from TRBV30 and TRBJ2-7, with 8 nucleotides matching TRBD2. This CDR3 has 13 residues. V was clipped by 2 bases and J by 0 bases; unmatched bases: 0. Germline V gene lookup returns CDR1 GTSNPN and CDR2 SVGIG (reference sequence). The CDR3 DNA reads TGTGCCTGGAGTAGCGGGAGCTCCTACGAGCAGTACTTC. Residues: CAWSSGSSYEQYF.

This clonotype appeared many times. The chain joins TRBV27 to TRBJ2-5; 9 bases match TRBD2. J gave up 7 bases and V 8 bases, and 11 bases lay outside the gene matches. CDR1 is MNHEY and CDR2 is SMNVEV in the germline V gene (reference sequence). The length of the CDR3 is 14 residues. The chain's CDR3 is CASSGLAGLGTQYF. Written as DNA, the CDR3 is TGTGCCAGCTCGGGTCTAGCGGGACTCGGGACCCAGTACTTC.

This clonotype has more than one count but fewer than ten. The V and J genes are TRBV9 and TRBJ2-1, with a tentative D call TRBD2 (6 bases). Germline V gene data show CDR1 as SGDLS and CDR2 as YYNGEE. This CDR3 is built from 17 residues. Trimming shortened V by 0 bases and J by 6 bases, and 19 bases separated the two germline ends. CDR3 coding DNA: TGTGCCAGCAGCGTAGTGGGAGGAGGTCTTAACCCCAATGAGCAGTTCTTC. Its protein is CASSVVGGGLNPNEQFF.

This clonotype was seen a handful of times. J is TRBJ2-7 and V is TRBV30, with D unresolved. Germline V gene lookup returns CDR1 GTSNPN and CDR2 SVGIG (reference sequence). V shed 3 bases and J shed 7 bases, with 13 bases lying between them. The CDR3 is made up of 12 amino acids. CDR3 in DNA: TGTGCCTGGAGCCTAAATCTGGGGGAGCAGTACTTC. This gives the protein CAWSLNLGEQYF.

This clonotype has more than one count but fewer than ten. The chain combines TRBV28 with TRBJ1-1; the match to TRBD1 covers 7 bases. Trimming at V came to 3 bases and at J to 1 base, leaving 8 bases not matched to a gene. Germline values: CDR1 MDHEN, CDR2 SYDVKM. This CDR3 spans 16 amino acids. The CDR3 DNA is TGTGCCAGCAGTTTCCCTGGGACAGCGGGGAACACTGAAGCTTTCTTT. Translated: CASSFPGTAGNTEAFF. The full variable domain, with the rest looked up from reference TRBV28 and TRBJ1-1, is DVKVTQSSRYLVKRTGEKVFLECVQDMDHENMFWYRQDPGLGLRLIYFSYDVKMKEKGDIPEGYSVSREKKERFSLILESASTNQTSMYLCASSFPGTAGNTEAFFGQGTRLTVV.

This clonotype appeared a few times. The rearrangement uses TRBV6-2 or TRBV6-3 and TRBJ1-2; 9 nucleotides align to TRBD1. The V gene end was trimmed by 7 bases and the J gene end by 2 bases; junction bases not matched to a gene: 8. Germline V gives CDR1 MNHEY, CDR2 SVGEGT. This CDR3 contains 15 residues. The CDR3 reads CASNQPGQGNYGYTF. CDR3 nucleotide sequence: TGTGCCAGCAACCAACCGGGACAGGGCAACTATGGCTACACCTTC.

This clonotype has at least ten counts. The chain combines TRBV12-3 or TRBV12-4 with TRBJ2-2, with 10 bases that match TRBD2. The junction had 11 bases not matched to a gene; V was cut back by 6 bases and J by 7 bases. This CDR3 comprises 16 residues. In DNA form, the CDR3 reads TGTGCCAGCAGAACCCTAGCGGGAGTACGTCTCGGGGAGCTGTTTTTT. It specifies CASRTLAGVRLGELFF.

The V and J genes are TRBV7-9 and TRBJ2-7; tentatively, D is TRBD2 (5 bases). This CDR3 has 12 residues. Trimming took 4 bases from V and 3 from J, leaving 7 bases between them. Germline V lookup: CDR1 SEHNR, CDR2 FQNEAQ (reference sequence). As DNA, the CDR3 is TGTGCCAGCAGCTCCCGGGGCTACGAGCAGTACTTC. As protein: CASSSRGYEQYF. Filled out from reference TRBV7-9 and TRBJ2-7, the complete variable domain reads DTGVSQNPRHKITKRGQNVTFRCDPISEHNRLYWYRQTLGQGPEFLTYFQNEAQLEKSRLLSDRFSAERPKGSFSTLEIQRTEQGDSAMYLCASSSRGYEQYFGPGTRLTVT.

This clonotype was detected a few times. CDR3 in amino acids: CSASGSSGIYEQYF. The CDR3 nucleotides read TGCAGTGCTAGTGGAAGTAGCGGGATTTACGAGCAGTACTTC. V is TRBV20-1 and J is TRBJ2-7, with TRBD2 matching over 8 bases. Germline values: CDR1 DFQATT, CDR2 SNEGSKA (reference sequence). V trimming: 3 bases; J trimming: 4 bases; junction bases outside the gene matches: 8. This CDR3 contains 14 residues.

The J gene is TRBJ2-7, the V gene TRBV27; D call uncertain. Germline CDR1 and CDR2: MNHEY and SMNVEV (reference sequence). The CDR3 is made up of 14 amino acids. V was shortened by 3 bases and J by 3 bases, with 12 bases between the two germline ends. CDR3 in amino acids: CASSFSGIGYEQYF. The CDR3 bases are TGTGCCAGCAGTTTTAGTGGGATCGGCTACGAGCAGTACTTC.

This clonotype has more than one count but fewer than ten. DNA for the CDR3: TGTGCCAGCAGTCTCCTAGCGGGATCCACGAACACCGGGGAGCTGTTTTTT. Protein: CASSLLAGSTNTGELFF. J is TRBJ2-2 and V is TRBV6-4, with 9 bases that match TRBD2. The junction had 7 bases not matched to a gene; V was cut back by 5 bases and J by 0 bases. The CDR3 runs to 17 residues. Germline values: CDR1 MRHNA, CDR2 SNTAGT.

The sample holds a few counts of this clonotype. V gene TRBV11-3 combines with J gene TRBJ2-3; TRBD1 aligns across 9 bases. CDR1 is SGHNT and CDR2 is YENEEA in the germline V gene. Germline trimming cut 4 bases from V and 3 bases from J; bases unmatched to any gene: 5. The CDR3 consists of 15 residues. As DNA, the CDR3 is TGTGCCAGCAGCTCGACAGGGGGAGCGACAGATACGCAGTATTTT. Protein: CASSSTGGATDTQYF.

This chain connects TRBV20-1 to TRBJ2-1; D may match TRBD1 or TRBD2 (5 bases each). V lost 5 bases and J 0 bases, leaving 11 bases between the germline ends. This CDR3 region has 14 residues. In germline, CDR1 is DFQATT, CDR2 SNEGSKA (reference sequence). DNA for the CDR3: TGCAGTGCTGGGACGGTAAGCTCCTACAATGAGCAGTTCTTC. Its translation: CSAGTVSSYNEQFF.

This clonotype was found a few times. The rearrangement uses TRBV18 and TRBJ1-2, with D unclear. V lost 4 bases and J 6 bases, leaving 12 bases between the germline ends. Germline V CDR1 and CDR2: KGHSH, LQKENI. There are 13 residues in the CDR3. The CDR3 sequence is CASSLHREDGYTF. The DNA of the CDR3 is TGTGCCAGCTCACTACACCGGGAGGATGGCTACACCTTC.

DNA for the CDR3: TGTGCCAGCAGCGTAGGGGGGGGCCCGGATACGCAGTATTTT. It codes for CASSVGGGPDTQYF. V gene TRBV9 combines with J gene TRBJ2-3; a possible D gene is TRBD2 (7 bases). Germline V lookup: CDR1 SGDLS, CDR2 YYNGEE. Between the trimmed V and J ends, which lost 0 bases and 6 bases, there was a span of 11 bases. This CDR3 comprises 14 residues.